These 18 T cell receptor beta chains were sequenced from one sample in a study of tissue T cells after allogeneic stem cell transplantation. Time point here: mouse harvest day 7 after allogeneic transplant. Mouse grafts combined 10^7 T-cell-depleted bone marrow cells with 10^6 splenic CD5+ T cells. Assay: immunoSEQ multiplex PCR; the TCRdb copy retains only in-frame clones and omits some. The data contain about 11,000 clones, less than 45% of them seen just once; the ten biggest clones take up 1.5% to 2%. Sequenced: skin. These receptors were collected from a female BALB/c mouse given C57BL/6 T cells with graft-versus-host disease after an allogeneic hematopoietic cell transplant.

Notes on this clone: Genes here carry mouse names. The covered CDR3 bases are TGTGCCAGCAGTCGGACAATTTCCAACGAAAGATTATTT. Encoded protein: CASSRTISNERLF. The entire CDR3 is CASSRTISNERLFF. The gene calls are TRBV26 and TRBJ1-4, with D perhaps matching TRBD1 (5 bases). The CDR3 end falls 1 residue outside the read, so it is completed with the germline J gene. Germline assignment: CDR1 KGHPV and CDR2 FQNQEV (reference sequence). Trimming stripped 4 bases from V and 0 bases from J, with 6 bases between. CDR3 length equals 14 residues.

The sample holds a few counts of this clone. Gene names are the mouse ones. The CDR3 goes on 1 residue after the read ends, and that part is filled in from the germline J gene. The rearrangement joins TRBV26 to TRBJ2-5; D unclear. V was trimmed by 3 bases and J by 2 bases, leaving 9 bases between them. The CDR3 sequence is 14 residues long. CDR1 is KGHPV, CDR2 FQNQEV, per germline (reference sequence). CDR3 bases read: TGTGCCAGCAGTCTTGCAGGCAGCCAAGACACCCAGTAC. Its protein product is CASSLAGSQDTQY. The complete CDR3 protein is CASSLAGSQDTQYF.

As to this clone: Gene names and germline refer to mouse. CDR3 sequence: CASSDARTNNYAEQFF. CDR3 bases read: TGTGCCAGCAGTGATGCTCGGACAAATAACTATGCTGAGCAGTTC. The chain recombines TRBV13-1 with TRBJ2-1; the D gene is possibly TRBD1 (5 bases). With the read ending 1 residue before the CDR3 end, the germline J gene is used to fill in that end. V lost 0 bases, J lost 0 bases, and 10 bases lay in between. Germline V gene lookup returns CDR1 NSHNY and CDR2 SYGAGN. The CDR3 runs 16 residues.

About this clone: Gene names are mouse gene names. Coverage ceases 1 residue before the CDR3 finishes, and the germline J gene fills in the end. The V gene is TRBV20, the J gene TRBJ2-5; D not resolved. CDR3 length equals 13 residues. The V gene's germline CDR1 is GFQATS and CDR2 STVNSAI. Trimming left V 1 base short and J 0 bases short, with 5 bases between. The part of the CDR3 DNA that was read is TGTGGTGCTAGGGTAATTAACCAAGACACCCAGTAC. Translating gives CGARVINQDTQY. The full CDR3 protein reads CGARVINQDTQYF.

Notes on this clone: Genes and germline are mouse. The sequenced fragment ends 1 residue before the CDR3 boundary, so the rest is inferred from the germline J gene. The sample has other DNA sequences that encode this CDR3 too. V and J are TRBV23 and TRBJ2-5. The CDR3 is 14 residues long. Germline CDR1 reads KGHTA; CDR2 reads FQNQQP. The CDR3 bases that were read are TGCTCCAGCAGTCAATCCGGGGGCCAAGACACCCAGTAC. Translated, it gives CSSSQSGGQDTQY. The entire CDR3 is CSSSQSGGQDTQYF.

Comments on this clone: Mouse gene names and germline throughout. The read ends 1 residue shy of where the CDR3 ends; the end is completed using the germline J gene. V usage is TRBV26 and J usage is TRBJ1-1, with TRBD1 as a possible D gene (5 bases). The germline CDR1 and CDR2 sequences are KGHPV and FQNQEV (reference sequence). CDR3 length: 11 residues. V was trimmed by 6 bases and J by 6 bases, leaving 8 bases between them. The sequenced part of the CDR3 DNA is TGTGCCAGCAGCAGGGATCCAGAAGTCTTC. Its protein product is CASSRDPEVF. In full, the CDR3 reads CASSRDPEVFF.

This clone appeared a single time. The gene symbols are mouse symbols. The CDR3 goes on 1 residue after the read ends, and that part is filled in from the germline J gene. J is TRBJ2-4 and V is TRBV26, with TRBD2 identical over 9 bases. V was pared by 4 bases and J by 4 bases, with 0 bases of the junction left unmatched. Germline values: CDR1 KGHPV, CDR2 FQNQEV (reference sequence). The length of the CDR3 is 13 residues. The sequenced part of the CDR3 DNA is TGTGCCAGCAGTCGACTGGGGGAAAACACCTTGTAC. Amino acid sequence: CASSRLGENTLY. The whole CDR3 reads CASSRLGENTLYF.

Sample share makes this clone medium-sized. Gene names refer to mouse genes. The read gets to within 1 residue of the CDR3 end, and the germline J gene fills in the rest. This CDR3 is also generated by other DNA sequences in the sample. The V call is TRBV26, the J call TRBJ1-2; TRBD1 matches 7 bases. Germline V lookup: CDR1 KGHPV, CDR2 FQNQEV (reference sequence). The V and J ends lost 6 bases and 0 bases, in that order; junction bases with no gene match: 4. The CDR3 extends over 14 amino acids. CDR3 in amino acids: CASSRQGANSDYTF. Incomplete CDR3 DNA: TGTGCCAGCAGCCGACAGGGTGCAAACTCCGACTACACC.

For this clone: The genes and germline here are from mouse. The CDR3 end falls 1 residue outside the read, so it is completed with the germline J gene. This sequence joins TRBV13-3 and TRBJ2-7; 7 bases are a match to TRBD1. Germline CDR1 reads NNHDY; CDR2 reads SYVADS. With V trimmed by 0 bases and J by 3 bases, 6 bases remained unmatched. The CDR3 consists of 15 residues. The CDR3 sequence: CASSDARQGLYEQYF. The CDR3 bases that were read are TGTGCCAGCAGTGATGCGAGACAGGGCCTCTATGAACAGTAC.

This clone was counted a few times. Gene names and germline match the mouse. The sequence runs out 1 residue before the end of the CDR3; the remainder is reconstructed from the germline J gene. V usage is TRBV16 and J usage is TRBJ2-7; 8 bases line up with TRBD2. Trimming removed 3 bases from V and 0 bases from J; junction bases left unmatched: 1. The CDR3 totals 14 residues. Germline-derived CDR1 and CDR2 are SGHSA and FRNQAP. Incomplete CDR3 DNA: TGTGCAAGCAGCTTGACTGGGGTCTCCTATGAACAGTAC. Its protein product is CASSLTGVSYEQY. Given in full, the CDR3 is CASSLTGVSYEQYF.

Points on this clone: Gene labels here are mouse ones. The CDR3 end is not reached by the read, which stops 1 residue before it; the germline J gene fills it in. The chain uses TRBV13-2 and TRBJ1-3; D not resolved. This CDR3 has 15 amino acids. Germline CDR1 is NNHNN and CDR2 is SYGAGS (reference sequence). V was trimmed by 1 base and J by 0 bases, leaving 8 bases between them. The CDR3 is CASGDWGNSGNTLYF. The part of the CDR3 DNA that was read is TGTGCCAGCGGTGATTGGGGTAATTCTGGAAATACGCTCTAT.

On this clone itself: Gene names and germline refer to mouse. The read terminates 1 residue ahead of where the CDR3 ends, so the germline J gene completes it. The V call is TRBV3, the J call TRBJ1-5; tentatively, D is TRBD1 (5 bases). This CDR3 contains 15 residues. The germline CDR1 and CDR2 sequences are SNHLY and FYNGKV (reference sequence). Trimming cost V 5 bases and J 3 bases, with 14 bases left between them. The CDR3 protein is CASSPQGGGNQAPLF. Incomplete CDR3 DNA: TGTGCCAGCAGCCCGCAGGGAGGAGGCAACCAGGCTCCGCTT. The entire variable domain, with the rest obtained from reference TRBV3 and TRBJ1-5, is as follows: GPKVLQIPSHQIIDMGQMVTLNCDPVSNHLYFYWYKQILGQQMEFLVNFYNGKVMEKSKLFKDQFSVERPDGSYFTLKIQPTALEDSAVYFCASSPQGGGNQAPLFGEGTRLSVL.

Of note for this clone: Gene names are the mouse ones. The missing CDR3 end, 1 residue past where the read stops, is filled in from the germline J gene. V gene TRBV12-2 combines with J gene TRBJ2-3, with TRBD2 matching 9 bases. J lost 1 base, V lost 2 bases, and 0 bases had no gene match. The CDR3 contains 14 residues. Germline loops: CDR1 SGHLS, CDR2 HYDKME. The sequenced CDR3 bases are TGTGCCAGCTCTCGGGACTGGGGTGCAGAAACGCTGTAT. This gives the protein CASSRDWGAETLY. The entire CDR3 protein reads CASSRDWGAETLYF. The entire variable domain, with the rest obtained from reference TRBV12-2 and TRBJ2-3, is as follows: NSGVVQSPRYIIKGKGERSILKCIPISGHLSVAWYQQTQGQELKFFIQHYDKMERDKGNLPSRFSVQQFDDYHSEMNMSALELEDSAVYFCASSRDWGAETLYFGSGTRLTVL.

Details on this clone: Mouse gene names and germline throughout. The DNA ends 1 residue before the CDR3 does, and the rest of the CDR3 is filled in from the germline J gene. The chain joins TRBV24 to TRBJ1-3; TRBD1 matches 7 bases. There are 17 residues in the CDR3. Trimming at V came to 4 bases and at J to 3 bases, leaving 12 bases not matched to a gene. Looked up from germline, CDR1 is KGHTA and CDR2 is FRNEEI. The CDR3 bases that were read are TGTGCCAGCAGTCCCGGGGGGAACAGGGGAGGTGGAAATACGCTCTAT. Encoded protein: CASSPGGNRGGGNTLY. The full CDR3 reads CASSPGGNRGGGNTLYF.

Details on this clone: Mouse gene names and germline throughout. The read comes to an end 1 residue before the CDR3 does, leaving the germline J gene to fill in the end. The V and J genes are TRBV26 and TRBJ2-4, with D possibly matching TRBD1 (6 bases). The CDR3 runs to 13 residues. Germline V gene data show CDR1 as KGHPV and CDR2 as FQNQEV (reference sequence). Trimming removed 6 bases at V and 2 bases at J, with 9 bases between. CDR3 residues: CASSPGVQNTLYF. The part of the CDR3 DNA that was read is TGTGCCAGCAGCCCAGGGGTTCAAAACACCTTGTAC. The full variable domain, rest sourced from reference TRBV26 and TRBJ2-4, is NSKVIQTPRYLVKGQGQKAKMRCIPEKGHPVVFWYQQNKNNEFKFLINFQNQEVLQQIDMTEKRFSAECPSNSPCSLEIQSSEAGDSALYLCASSPGVQNTLYFGAGTRLSVL.

Relative to its sample, this clone is medium-sized. Gene labels here are mouse ones. The read terminates 1 residue before the CDR3 end, so the remaining end is supplied by the germline J gene. This sequence joins TRBV26 and TRBJ2-1; D not resolved. V gave up 3 bases and J gave up 0 bases, with 6 bases separating them. CDR3 length equals 14 residues. The germline gives CDR1 KGHPV, CDR2 FQNQEV (reference sequence). This CDR3 is CASSLQNNYAEQFF. The CDR3 bases that were read are TGTGCCAGCAGTCTTCAGAATAACTATGCTGAGCAGTTC.

In its sample, this clone was seen once. Here the gene names and germline are mouse. The CDR3 sequence is CASSSRAGQNTLYF. The sequenced part of the CDR3 DNA is TGTGCCAGCAGCTCCAGGGCAGGTCAAAACACCTTGTAC. The chain links TRBV3 to TRBJ2-4; D might be TRBD1 (5 bases). The sequence runs out 1 residue before the end of the CDR3; the remainder is reconstructed from the germline J gene. V gave up 4 bases and J gave up 1 base, with 9 bases separating them. The CDR3 runs 14 residues. CDR1 and CDR2 from the germline V gene are SNHLY and FYNGKV (reference sequence). The whole variable domain, filled in from reference TRBV3 and TRBJ2-4, reads GPKVLQIPSHQIIDMGQMVTLNCDPVSNHLYFYWYKQILGQQMEFLVNFYNGKVMEKSKLFKDQFSVERPDGSYFTLKIQPTALEDSAVYFCASSSRAGQNTLYFGAGTRLSVL.

In its sample, this clone was seen a few times. Gene names are mouse gene names. The read halts 1 residue ahead of the CDR3 end, with the missing end drawn from the germline J gene. The genes are TRBV24 and TRBJ2-2; D unresolved. CDR3 size: 10 residues. Germline-derived CDR1 and CDR2 are KGHTA and FRNEEI. Trimming shortened V by 4 bases and J by 10 bases, and 4 bases separated the two germline ends. The sequenced part of the CDR3 DNA is TGTGCCAGCAGTCAACTGCAGCTCTAC. The encoded protein is CASSQLQLY. The CDR3 in its entirety is CASSQLQLYF.